The rows below give T cell receptor beta chains drawn from one sample of a study of cytomegalovirus exposure and HLA in healthy donors. Method: immunoSEQ multiplex PCR; TCRdb's copy keeps in-frame clones and lacks some. Of fewer than 150,000 clones in the sample, around 83% are singletons; the top ten hold 3.5% to 5%. Sequencing was done on a sample of PBMCs. These receptors all stem from a man aged 35 to 55 in good health and CMV-seropositive. Both conserved end residues are trimmed from each CDR3. The order of the fields is V gene, J gene, clone size, CDR3 protein. Clone size is not always given. Where it is, it says once, few, many or a class for expanded clones.

TRBV14	TRBJ2-7	few	ASSQTGVREQY
TRBV7-2	TRBJ2-2	NA	ASWAGAPNTGELF
TRBV5-1	TRBJ2-7	NA	ASSLYSASYEQY
TRBV19	TRBJ1-5	NA	ASSMGTANQPQH
TRBV28	TRBJ2-3	NA	ASGSPWDRGSDTQY
TRBV4-3	TRBJ2-3	NA	ASGGLVGTDTQY
TRBV30	TRBJ2-7	NA	AWSIKGAYEQY
TRBV5-1	TRBJ2-1	NA	ASSAGTSGNEQF
TRBV7-9	TRBJ1-3	NA	ASSLNRGGVGNTIY
TRBV2	TRBJ2-1	NA	ASKGDYNEQF
TRBV5-4	TRBJ2-1	NA	ASSWVGGGYNEQF
TRBV4-3	TRBJ2-7	NA	ASSQSWGVPWEQY
TRBV7-2	TRBJ1-6	few	ASSLNRGRIGSPLH
TRBV19	TRBJ2-5	once	ASSKLAGEETQY
TRBV7-3	TRBJ2-5	NA	ASSSSGGLETQY
TRBV6-5	TRBJ1-3	once	ATTETGSSGNTIY
TRBV10-3	TRBJ1-2	NA	AISPQGIPSYGYT
TRBV4-2	TRBJ2-7	few	ASSQTSGSSYEQY
TRBV9	TRBJ1-3	NA	ASSVGTGGSGNTIY
TRBV2	TRBJ2-3	NA	ASLRLQGADTQY
TRBV6-6	TRBJ1-1	NA	ASSYSRVNTEAF
TRBV30	TRBJ1-2	NA	AWERGNYGYT
TRBV19	TRBJ1-1	NA	ASSMWGGLTEAF
TRBV5-6	TRBJ1-2	NA	ASSLEGRGGTNYGYT